This record concerns one T cell receptor (beta chain) sequence. The V end was cut by 7 bases, the J end by 10 bases, with 14 bases between. CDR3 length: 13 amino acids. The sample originates from a study of T-cell reconstitution after alpha-beta-depleted transplantation in children. Preparation of the TCRbeta library used unique molecular identifiers. TCRdb used MiXCR to reprocess the PCR reads, holding one entry per CDR3 protein. The repertoire holds about 500,000 distinct CDR3 sequences, with about 30% as singletons. This sequence originates from a human donor who donated a stem cell graft to a child with aplastic anemia. Sequenced material: PBMCs from the stem cell graft donor, taken from the stem cell graft. The rearrangement links TRBV12-3 or TRBV12-4 to TRBJ1-6; the D is unclear. CDR3 amino acids: CASTTLLGSPLHF. CDR3 DNA: TGTGCCAGCACGACCCTCCTGGGGTCACCCCTCCACTTT.